What follows are 29 T cell receptor beta chains derived from one specimen sequenced in a study of T cell repertoires in cytomegalovirus infection. One entry per CDR3 protein, called by TCRdb with MiXCR from the reads. The sample records about 600,000 distinct CDR3 sequences, roughly 24% being singletons. The sequencing sample was made of CD8+ T cells from PBMCs. These receptors were collected from a human donor in good health (CMV status not recorded). Some clones in this sample may be carry-over from other donors' samples.

This clonotype was observed a handful of times. One end of the junction fails to match germline, which may point to a read error. The chain couples TRBV4-1 to TRBJ1-5; the match to TRBD1 covers 8 bases. The CDR3 spans 16 residues. Germline V gene lookup returns CDR1 MGHRA and CDR2 YSYEKL. The CDR3 is CASSQRTGPSNQPQHF. In DNA form, the CDR3 reads TGTGCCAGCAGCCAACGGACAGGGCCTAGCAATCAGCCCCAGCATTTT.

This chain joins TRBV6-2 or TRBV6-3 and TRBJ2-5, with TRBD2 identical over 9 bases. Germline CDR1 and CDR2: MNHEY and SVGEGT. The V segment lost 6 bases and the J segment 7 bases; nucleotides outside the gene matches: 12. The CDR3 loop spans 15 amino acids. The CDR3 spells CASSLYSGGFVTQYF. In DNA form, the CDR3 reads TGTGCCAGCAGCCTCTACAGCGGGGGGTTCGTGACCCAGTACTTC.

V and J are TRBV15 and TRBJ2-1, with 10 positions matching TRBD2. The CDR3 is 15 residues long. CDR1 is LNHNV, CDR2 YYDKDF, per germline (reference sequence). After removal of 3 bases from V and 5 bases from J, the junction contained 4 bases not matched to a gene. The CDR3 nucleotides read TGTGCCACCAGCAGTCCCGGACTAGCGGACAATGAGCAGTTCTTC. Residues: CATSSPGLADNEQFF.

The chain recombines TRBV5-5 with TRBJ1-1; the D is unclear. The CDR3 is 13 amino acids. Germline V CDR1 and CDR2: SGHKS, YYEKEE (reference sequence). The germline V and J ends were trimmed by 3 bases and 8 bases, with 14 bases remaining between them. The CDR3 sequence is CASSWTAGWEAFF. The CDR3 coding sequence is TGTGCCAGCAGCTGGACGGCGGGCTGGGAAGCTTTCTTT.

This clonotype has a handful of counts. The chain couples TRBV7-9 to TRBJ2-5; D unclear. The CDR3 is made up of 13 amino acids. With 5 bases removed from V and 5 bases from J, the gap between germline ends came to 12 bases. CDR1 is SEHNR and CDR2 is FQNEAQ in the germline V gene (reference sequence). This chain's CDR3 is CASSLPDIETQYF. The DNA for the CDR3 is TGTGCCAGCAGCCTCCCCGATATTGAGACCCAGTACTTC.

This clonotype was seen repeatedly, ten times or more. V is TRBV19 and J is TRBJ2-1; 10 bases match TRBD2. The germline V gene encodes CDR1 LNHDA and CDR2 SQIVND (reference sequence). The ends lost 5 bases at V and 0 bases at J; junction bases unmatched: 10. The CDR3 is made up of 18 amino acids. CDR3 nucleotide sequence: TGTGCCAGTAGTGCAAAAAGGACTAGCGGAAGCTCCTACAATGAGCAGTTCTTC. Translating gives CASSAKRTSGSSYNEQFF.

The rearrangement uses TRBV11-2 and TRBJ2-1, with unresolved D. Germline V lookup: CDR1 SGHAT, CDR2 FQNNGV. The ends were cut back, 1 base at V and 10 bases at J, with 8 bases in the middle. The CDR3 length is 12 residues. The CDR3, as DNA: TGTGCCAGCAGCTTAGGGTGGGGAGAGCAGTTCTTC. The encoded protein is CASSLGWGEQFF.

This clonotype was seen a few times. J is TRBJ1-2 and V is TRBV27; D unresolved. CDR3 size: 14 residues. Germline V gives CDR1 MNHEY, CDR2 SMNVEV (reference sequence). Trimming removed 3 bases at V and 7 bases at J, with 15 bases between. CDR3 amino acids: CASSLAAQSGGYTF. CDR3 nucleotide sequence: TGTGCCAGCAGTTTGGCGGCTCAGTCCGGTGGCTACACCTTC.

This chain uses TRBV25-1 with TRBJ1-1; unclear D gene. Deletions cut 1 base from V and 1 base from J, with 13 bases between. From germline, CDR1 is MGHDK and CDR2 SYGVNS. The CDR3 contains 16 residues. The CDR3, as DNA: TGTGCCAGCAGTGAATTGACGGGAAAAAGGAACACTGAAGCTTTCTTT. Residues: CASSELTGKRNTEAFF.

The genes are TRBV6-2 or TRBV6-3 and TRBJ2-3; 11 bases fit TRBD2. V lost 0 bases and J lost 4; bases outside the gene matches: 6. The CDR3 totals 17 residues. Germline values: CDR1 MNHEY, CDR2 SVGEGT. This CDR3 reads CASSYSRLAGSPDTQYF. The DNA of the CDR3 is TGTGCCAGCAGTTACTCGAGACTAGCGGGGAGTCCAGATACGCAGTATTTT.

This rearrangement joins TRBV6-8 to TRBJ2-7; D remains unclear. Trimming removed 5 bases from V and 7 bases from J, with 18 bases in between. Germline V gene sequence: CDR1 MNHGY, CDR2 SAAAGT. The CDR3 covers 14 residues. Here the CDR3 DNA reads TGTGCCAGCAGTCATGGACCCTCTCCTCGGGAGCAGTACTTC. Residues: CASSHGPSPREQYF.

Comments on this clonotype: A read error may be the cause here, since a much bigger clone is one base away. This chain links TRBV7-4 with TRBJ2-6; TRBD1 agrees at 7 bases. In germline, CDR1 is SGHVT, CDR2 SQSDAQ. CDR3 length: 16 amino acids. The CDR3 is CANSFTQGTGANVLTF. The CDR3, as DNA: TGTGCCAACAGCTTTACACAGGGGACTGGGGCCAACGTCCTGACTTTC.

The CDR3 DNA reads TGTGCCAGCAGTTCCCGACGTGAGGGGCACTACGAGCAGTACGTC. Amino acids: CASSSRREGHYEQYV. This chain joins TRBV6-6 and TRBJ2-7; D is tentatively TRBD1 or TRBD2 (5 bases each). CDR1 MNHNY and CDR2 SVGAGI come from the germline V gene (reference sequence). The CDR3 extends over 15 amino acids. Deletions cut 4 bases from V and 3 bases from J, with 16 bases between.

The chain combines TRBV6-2 or TRBV6-3 with TRBJ2-2; maybe TRBD2 (7 bases). With 0 bases removed from V and 4 bases from J, the gap between germline ends came to 15 bases. CDR1 is MNHEY, CDR2 SVGEGT, per germline. The CDR3 loop spans 17 amino acids. The DNA of the CDR3 is TGTGCCAGCAGTTACTCTACCCCAGGGGAGGGCACCGGGGAGCTGTTTTTT. This translates into CASSYSTPGEGTGELFF.

This clonotype was observed a handful of times. The rearrangement links TRBV29-1 to TRBJ2-1; TRBD2 aligns across 10 bases. V trimming: 1 base; J trimming: 0 bases; junction bases outside the gene matches: 6. This CDR3 contains 17 residues. The germline gives CDR1 SQVTM, CDR2 ANQGSEA. The CDR3 loop is CSVEGLAGAHSYNEQFF. CDR3 nucleotide sequence: TGCAGCGTTGAAGGGCTAGCGGGGGCCCACTCCTACAATGAGCAGTTCTTC.

This clonotype has just a few counts. The chain joins TRBV27 to TRBJ1-2; tentative D call: TRBD1 (5 bases). The CDR3 has 16 amino acids. In germline, CDR1 is MNHEY, CDR2 SMNVEV (reference sequence). Deletions cut 4 bases from V and 5 bases from J, with 20 bases between. The CDR3 DNA sequence: TGTGCCAGCAGTTCAGTGGTAGGGACGGCGATTTATGGCTACACCTTC. This encodes CASSSVVGTAIYGYTF.

The chain carries TRBV7-3 and TRBJ2-2; TRBD1 matches 11 bases. The CDR3 runs to 15 residues. V lost 8 bases and J lost 5; bases outside the gene matches: 7. Germline-derived CDR1 and CDR2 are SGHTA and FQGTGA. The CDR3 DNA follows: TGTGCCAGCGGCTCCGGGACAGGGGGTACCGGGGAGCTGTTTTTT. Translation: CASGSGTGGTGELFF.

This clonotype was detected a few times. The J gene is TRBJ2-7, the V gene TRBV28; D is perhaps TRBD2 (5 bases). Per the germline V gene, CDR1 is MDHEN and CDR2 is SYDVKM. Trimming shortened V by 4 bases and J by 3 bases, and 13 bases separated the two germline ends. This CDR3 is built from 14 residues. CDR3 in DNA: TGTGCCAGCAGTTCCCTGGGCGGGTTCTACGAGCAGTACGTC. It specifies CASSSLGGFYEQYV.

The chain combines TRBV9 with TRBJ2-1, with D perhaps matching TRBD2 (7 bases). The CDR3 contains 14 residues. Germline V gene data show CDR1 as SGDLS and CDR2 as YYNGEE. Trimming removed 2 bases from V and 7 bases from J, with 13 bases in between. The CDR3, as DNA: TGTGCCAGCAGCGTGGGGGGGGGGCCAAATGAGCAGTTCTTC. Protein sequence: CASSVGGGPNEQFF.

This clonotype was found many times. This rearrangement joins TRBV7-9 to TRBJ1-2; TRBD1 aligns across 8 bases. V was clipped by 0 bases and J by 7 bases; unmatched bases: 7. Germline lookup yields CDR1 SEHNR and CDR2 FQNEAQ (reference sequence). The CDR3 consists of 15 residues. Here the CDR3 reads CASSLAPDRVRGYTF. DNA for the CDR3: TGTGCCAGCAGCTTAGCCCCGGACAGGGTACGTGGCTACACCTTC.

This chain connects TRBV5-4 to TRBJ2-7, with 7 bases matching TRBD1. Germline trimming cut 9 bases from V and 7 bases from J; bases unmatched to any gene: 13. The CDR3 length is 13 residues. Germline values: CDR1 SGHNT, CDR2 YYREEE (reference sequence). This CDR3 is CANTTAGGREQYF. For the CDR3, the DNA is TGTGCCAACACCACCGCAGGGGGAAGGGAGCAGTACTTC.

V gene TRBV20-1 combines with J gene TRBJ2-1; perhaps TRBD2 as D (6 bases). The CDR3 is 15 residues long. The germline gives CDR1 DFQATT, CDR2 SNEGSKA (reference sequence). V was trimmed by 0 bases and J by 4 bases, leaving 13 bases between them. CDR3 bases: TGCAGTGCTAGAGAACATGGGGACTCGTACAATGAGCAGTTCTTC. The encoded protein is CSAREHGDSYNEQFF.

This clonotype came up a few times. This rearrangement joins TRBV10-3 to TRBJ1-1; D remains unclear. The CDR3 covers 13 residues. Trimming cost V 9 bases and J 1 base, with 12 bases left between them. Germline lookup yields CDR1 ENHRY and CDR2 SYGVKD. The CDR3 sequence: CAMWMGGNTEAFF. CDR3 DNA sequence: TGTGCCATGTGGATGGGTGGGAACACTGAAGCTTTCTTT.

The chain couples TRBV27 to TRBJ2-1; a possible D gene is TRBD1 (6 bases). CDR1 MNHEY and CDR2 SMNVEV come from the germline V gene (reference sequence). The CDR3 totals 14 residues. Between the trimmed V and J ends, which lost 3 bases and 6 bases, there was a span of 12 bases. The CDR3 coding sequence is TGTGCCAGCAGTTTCTCTCCCAGGGGCAATGAGCAGTTCTTC. Protein: CASSFSPRGNEQFF.

This clonotype showed up just once. A much larger clone differs by one base, so this may be a read error. The chain combines TRBV7-2 with TRBJ2-1; unclear D gene. CDR3 length: 13 residues. Germline loops: CDR1 SGHTA, CDR2 FQGNSA. The CDR3 spells CVSSLVAANEQFF. For the CDR3, the DNA is TGTGTCAGCAGCTTAGTTGCGGCTAATGAGCAGTTCTTC.

This clonotype was counted between two and nine times. The rearrangement links TRBV10-3 to TRBJ1-1; D is uncertain. The germline V gene encodes CDR1 ENHRY and CDR2 SYGVKD. V was pared by 2 bases and J by 0 bases, with 7 bases between. The CDR3 totals 14 residues. The CDR3 is CAISEGGMNTEAFF. The DNA of the CDR3 is TGTGCCATCAGTGAGGGAGGAATGAACACTGAAGCTTTCTTT.

In nucleotides, the CDR3 is TGTGCCGGGGGAGGAGGGACAGGGGGCAGGATGGAGACCCAGTACTTC. This encodes CAGGGGTGGRMETQYF. V usage is TRBV28 and J usage is TRBJ2-5; the match to TRBD1 covers 12 bases. J lost 5 bases, V lost 11 bases, and 15 bases had no gene match. The CDR3 extends over 16 amino acids. Germline lookup yields CDR1 MDHEN and CDR2 SYDVKM.

This clonotype appeared a few times. V usage is TRBV28 and J usage is TRBJ2-5; no clear D gene. The CDR3 runs to 13 residues. The V and J ends lost 7 bases and 0 bases respectively, with 9 bases between them. Germline V lookup: CDR1 MDHEN, CDR2 SYDVKM. The CDR3 loop reads CASKFGHQETQYF. The CDR3 region has the DNA TGTGCCAGCAAATTTGGGCACCAAGAGACCCAGTACTTC.

Only a few counts were recorded for this clonotype. V and J are TRBV19 and TRBJ2-1; TRBD1 agrees at 9 bases. Germline-derived CDR1 and CDR2 are LNHDA and SQIVND (reference sequence). This CDR3 region has 14 residues. J lost 4 bases, V lost 6 bases, and 4 bases had no gene match. The CDR3 DNA reads TGTGCCAGTAGGAACAGGGGGCCATACAATGAGCAGTTCTTC. This sequence encodes CASRNRGPYNEQFF.